What follows are 32 T cell receptor beta chains derived from one specimen sequenced in a study of blood T cell repertoires in COVID-19. Assay used: immunoSEQ multiplex PCR; TCRdb lists only in-frame clones, some missing. The sample yields 200,000 to 250,000 clones, about four fifths seen once. The sequenced sample consisted of peripheral blood. The origin of the receptors is an elderly woman with COVID-19, enrolled during active disease.

The chain links TRBV7-9 to TRBJ2-3; no clear D gene. The V end was cut by 3 bases, the J end by 2 bases, with 12 bases between. Germline V lookup: CDR1 SEHNR, CDR2 FQNEAQ (reference sequence). The CDR3 is made up of 15 amino acids. CDR3 region: CASSFTRYHTDTQYF. The DNA for the CDR3 is TGTGCCAGCAGCTTCACTCGCTACCACACAGATACGCAGTATTTT.

This clone was seen at least ten times. V gene TRBV14 combines with J gene TRBJ1-4; no clear D gene. The CDR3 runs to 13 residues. V lost 3 bases and J 8 bases, leaving 10 bases between the germline ends. Germline-derived CDR1 and CDR2 are SGHDN and FVKESK. CDR3 loop: CASSQLPGEKLFF. CDR3 DNA sequence: TGTGCCAGCAGCCAGCTGCCTGGCGAAAAACTGTTTTTT.

CDR3 in amino acids: CASSVGSSGSGYNEQFF. The CDR3 DNA reads TGTGCCAGCAGCGTAGGATCTAGCGGGAGTGGATACAATGAGCAGTTCTTC. The J gene is TRBJ2-1, the V gene TRBV9; 10 bases map to TRBD2. V lost 0 bases and J lost 4; bases outside the gene matches: 7. The CDR3 is 17 amino acids. Germline values: CDR1 SGDLS, CDR2 YYNGEE.

About this clone itself: Other DNA sequences of this sample code for an identical CDR3. V and J are TRBV19 and TRBJ1-1; D might be TRBD1 (5 bases). V was pared by 3 bases and J by 3 bases, with 8 bases between. CDR3 size: 13 residues. The germline V gene encodes CDR1 LNHDA and CDR2 SQIVND (reference sequence). CDR3 amino acids: CASSIRGDTEAFF. For the CDR3, the DNA is TGTGCCAGTAGTATCCGGGGGGACACTGAAGCTTTCTTT.

The V gene is TRBV14, the J gene TRBJ2-1, with 8 bases lining up with TRBD2. Unmatched junction bases numbered 7, after V lost 4 bases and J lost 5 bases. Germline V CDR1 and CDR2: SGHDN, FVKESK. CDR3 length: 15 residues. CDR3 bases: TGTGCCAGCAGCCCTCGTAGCGGGACCAACAATGAGCAGTTCTTC. Its protein is CASSPRSGTNNEQFF. The full variable domain, its missing parts supplied by reference TRBV14 and TRBJ2-1, is EAGVTQFPSHSVIEKGQTVTLRCDPISGHDNLYWYRRVMGKEIKFLLHFVKESKQDESGMPNNRFLAERTGGTYSTLKVQPAELEDSGVYFCASSPRSGTNNEQFFGPGTRLTVL.

The genes are TRBV9 and TRBJ1-1, with D perhaps TRBD1 (5 bases). V gave up 3 bases and J gave up 5 bases, with 11 bases separating them. Germline values: CDR1 SGDLS, CDR2 YYNGEE. The CDR3 length is 13 residues. The CDR3, as DNA: TGTGCCAGCAGCGCCAGGGTAGAGACTGAAGCTTTCTTT. Amino acid sequence: CASSARVETEAFF.

In nucleotides, the CDR3 is TGTGCCAGCAGTTACACTGACTACGAGCAGTACTTC. Translation gives CASSYTDYEQYF. V gene TRBV6-2 or TRBV6-3 combines with J gene TRBJ2-7; D ambiguous. V was pared by 2 bases and J by 3 bases, with 5 bases between. The CDR3 length is 12 residues. Germline V CDR1 and CDR2: MNHEY, SVGEGT.

The chain recombines TRBV5-1 with TRBJ2-5; D remains ambiguous. V lost 7 bases to trimming and J lost 0 bases, with 7 bases between them. This CDR3 region has 12 residues. The germline gives CDR1 SGHRS, CDR2 YFSETQ. DNA for the CDR3: TGCGCCAGCTCGAGGTACCAAGAGACCCAGTACTTC. This sequence encodes CASSRYQETQYF.

The V and J genes are TRBV25-1 and TRBJ2-2; 8 bases match TRBD1. Germline V CDR1 and CDR2: MGHDK, SYGVNS. The CDR3 runs to 14 residues. V was clipped by 6 bases and J by 4 bases; unmatched bases: 4. CDR3 region: CASRQGASTGELFF. Written as DNA, the CDR3 is TGTGCCAGCAGGCAGGGGGCGTCCACCGGGGAGCTGTTTTTT.

This chain connects TRBV9 to TRBJ2-7; 10 bases map to TRBD2. The CDR3 consists of 15 residues. Germline trimming cut 0 bases from V and 7 bases from J; bases unmatched to any gene: 7. Germline-derived CDR1 and CDR2 are SGDLS and YYNGEE. The CDR3 nucleotides read TGTGCCAGCAGCGTAGCGGGACTAGCGTTCCATGAGCAGTACTTC. It translates to CASSVAGLAFHEQYF.

As concerns this clone: One end of the junction varies from germline; a read error may be responsible. V usage is TRBV29-1 and J usage is TRBJ2-1; unclear D gene. Germline V gene data show CDR1 as SQVTM and CDR2 as ANQGSEA. The CDR3 is made up of 12 amino acids. The CDR3 DNA sequence: TGCAGCGTGGAAGTTACGAGGAGTGAGCAGTTCTTC. Translating gives CSVEVTRSEQFF.

The chain carries TRBV28 and TRBJ2-2, with D possibly matching TRBD1 (5 bases). The CDR3 spans 15 residues. CDR1 is MDHEN, CDR2 SYDVKM, per germline. Trimming pared 2 bases from V and 1 base from J, leaving 8 bases between. CDR3 in amino acids: CASSLEQGNTGELFF. In DNA form, the CDR3 reads TGTGCCAGCAGTTTAGAGCAGGGGAACACCGGGGAGCTGTTTTTT.

This clone was detected only a few times. The chain recombines TRBV6-5 with TRBJ1-5; a possible D gene is TRBD1 (5 bases). Germline CDR1 is MNHEY and CDR2 is SVGAGI. The CDR3 consists of 15 residues. Trimming removed 0 bases at V and 5 bases at J, with 11 bases between. The CDR3 DNA reads TGTGCCAGCAGTTACTCGCCAGGGCCGGATCAGCCCCAGCATTTT. Its translation: CASSYSPGPDQPQHF.

The chain has TRBV4-1 and TRBJ2-5; maybe TRBD2 (6 bases). The V gene lost 1 base and the J gene lost 4 bases, with 13 bases spanning the gap. The CDR3 is 15 residues long. Germline lookup yields CDR1 MGHRA and CDR2 YSYEKL. The CDR3 spells CASSQGGWRGETQYF. In DNA, the CDR3 is TGCGCCAGCAGCCAAGGCGGGTGGAGGGGAGAGACCCAGTACTTC.

This chain connects TRBV9 to TRBJ1-4; possibly TRBD1 for D (5 bases). This CDR3 region has 16 residues. Between the trimmed V and J ends, which lost 3 bases and 0 bases, there was a span of 12 bases. Per the germline V gene, CDR1 is SGDLS and CDR2 is YYNGEE. CDR3: CASSGHTGATNEKLFF. The CDR3 DNA reads TGTGCCAGCAGCGGCCATACGGGGGCAACTAATGAAAAACTGTTTTTT. Complete variable domain (other parts from reference TRBV9 and TRBJ1-4): DSGVTQTPKHLITATGQRVTLRCSPRSGDLSVYWYQQSLDQGLQFLIQYYNGEERAKGNILERFSAQQFPDLHSELNLSSLELGDSALYFCASSGHTGATNEKLFFGSGTQLSVL.

The genes are TRBV5-1 and TRBJ1-2; possible D gene TRBD1, 5 bases. V dropped 0 bases and J dropped 7 bases, with 10 bases sitting between them. The length of the CDR3 is 13 residues. Germline lookup yields CDR1 SGHRS and CDR2 YFSETQ. The CDR3 nucleotides are TGCGCCAGCAGCTTGGTAGGGGCGTTTGGCTACACCTTC. Protein product: CASSLVGAFGYTF.

The rearrangement uses TRBV6-6 and TRBJ1-3; no firm D call. V lost 6 bases, J lost 0 bases, and 15 bases lay in between. There are 16 residues in the CDR3. CDR1 MNHNY and CDR2 SVGAGI come from the germline V gene (reference sequence). CDR3 amino acids: CASSPHGAGSGNTIYF. The CDR3 DNA follows: TGTGCCAGCAGCCCCCACGGTGCCGGCTCTGGAAACACCATATATTTT.

The V gene is TRBV5-1, the J gene TRBJ2-2, with D tentatively TRBD1 (5 bases). Germline CDR1 and CDR2: SGHRS and YFSETQ. Trimming shortened V by 3 bases and J by 3 bases, and 12 bases separated the two germline ends. This CDR3 region has 15 residues. In DNA, the CDR3 is TGCGCCAGCAGCTCGCAGGGCGCGGACACCGGGGAGCTGTTTTTT. This gives the protein CASSSQGADTGELFF.

The chain recombines TRBV14 with TRBJ1-1, with no clear D. The CDR3 contains 13 residues. Germline lookup yields CDR1 SGHDN and CDR2 FVKESK. Trimming stripped 5 bases from V and 4 bases from J, with 11 bases between. The CDR3 nucleotides are TGTGCCAGCAGCTCCCATGGTAGCACTGAAGCTTTCTTT. Its translation: CASSSHGSTEAFF.

The chain is built from TRBV5-1 and TRBJ2-5; TRBD2 aligns across 12 bases. The V gene end was trimmed by 3 bases and the J gene end by 7 bases; junction bases not matched to a gene: 10. The CDR3 runs 16 residues. The germline CDR1 and CDR2 sequences are SGHRS and YFSETQ. The CDR3, as DNA: TGCGCCAGCAGCTCGCAAACTCCGGGACTAGCGGGGACCCAGTACTTC. It is translated as CASSSQTPGLAGTQYF.

There are a few counts of this clone. The J gene is TRBJ2-7, the V gene TRBV2; D call uncertain. The CDR3 loop spans 14 amino acids. Trimming took off 7 bases at V and 0 bases at J, with 13 bases between the two ends. Germline CDR1 SNHLY, CDR2 FYNNEI. CDR3 protein: CASTWATNSYEQYF. CDR3 nucleotides: TGTGCCAGCACATGGGCCACCAACTCCTACGAGCAGTACTTC.

The chain links TRBV25-1 to TRBJ1-5, with D hard to call. CDR1 is MGHDK, CDR2 SYGVNS, per germline. Trimming removed 6 bases at V and 2 bases at J, with 8 bases between. The CDR3 runs 13 residues. The CDR3 nucleotides read TGTGCCAGCAGCATCACTGGCAATCAGCCCCAGCATTTT. This encodes CASSITGNQPQHF. Looking up the rest from reference TRBV25-1 and TRBJ1-5 gives the full variable domain: EADIYQTPRYLVIGTGKKITLECSQTMGHDKMYWYQQDPGMELHLIHYSYGVNSTEKGDLSSESTVSRIRTEHFPLTLESARPSHTSQYLCASSITGNQPQHFGDGTRLSIL.

The gene calls are TRBV4-1 and TRBJ1-1; maybe TRBD1 (6 bases). The CDR3 totals 16 residues. The ends were cut back, 3 bases at V and 2 bases at J, with 16 bases in the middle. Per germline, CDR1 MGHRA and CDR2 YSYEKL. The CDR3: CASSHPRQELNTEAFF. The CDR3 DNA sequence: TGCGCCAGCAGCCACCCCAGACAGGAGCTAAACACTGAAGCTTTCTTT.

The chain links TRBV2 to TRBJ2-2, with D possibly matching TRBD2 (6 bases). In germline, CDR1 is SNHLY, CDR2 FYNNEI. V gave up 4 bases and J gave up 2 bases, with 11 bases separating them. The CDR3 loop spans 15 amino acids. CDR3 in amino acids: CASSAPRGNTGELFF. The CDR3 DNA reads TGTGCCAGCAGTGCGCCGCGGGGCAACACCGGGGAGCTGTTTTTT.

This chain links TRBV19 with TRBJ1-6; unclear D gene. CDR3 size: 13 residues. In germline, CDR1 is LNHDA, CDR2 SQIVND (reference sequence). V was clipped by 4 bases and J by 10 bases, with 11 bases between them. In DNA form, the CDR3 reads TGTGCCAGTAGTAACAGCGGTGGGTCACCCCTCCACTTT. It is translated as CASSNSGGSPLHF.

This clone was seen just once. The chain couples TRBV5-1 to TRBJ1-1; TRBD1 matches at 10 bases. This CDR3 has 15 amino acids. CDR1 SGHRS and CDR2 YFSETQ come from the germline V gene. With V trimmed by 6 bases and J by 0 bases, 5 bases remained unmatched. CDR3 nucleotides: TGCGCCAGCACCCCGGGACAGGGGTTGAACACTGAAGCTTTCTTT. Encoded protein: CASTPGQGLNTEAFF.

This clone is a singleton in its sample. The gene calls are TRBV18 and TRBJ2-2, with D tentatively TRBD2 (6 bases). Trimming shortened V by 0 bases and J by 5 bases, and 10 bases separated the two germline ends. CDR1 and CDR2 (germline): KGHSH, LQKENI. This CDR3 has 15 amino acids. CDR3 amino acids: CASSPPSTSTGELFF. As DNA, the CDR3 is TGTGCCAGCTCACCACCCTCGACTAGTACCGGGGAGCTGTTTTTT.

This clone was counted once. The V gene is TRBV28, the J gene TRBJ1-2; D unresolved. The ends were cut back, 6 bases at V and 5 bases at J, with 13 bases in the middle. Germline V gives CDR1 MDHEN, CDR2 SYDVKM. The CDR3 has 13 residues. CDR3 amino acids: CASRPPLEYGYTF. The CDR3 region has the DNA TGTGCCAGCAGGCCTCCCTTGGAGTATGGCTACACCTTC.

This chain joins TRBV6-1 and TRBJ2-1; weak D call: TRBD2 (5 bases). Germline CDR1 MNHNS, CDR2 SASEGT. The CDR3 is 15 residues long. V lost 7 bases and J lost 5, with 18 bases in between. CDR3 DNA: TGTGCCAGCAACAAACTAGGCCCGGTTGACAATGAGCAGTTCTTC. Its translation is CASNKLGPVDNEQFF.

The chain joins TRBV5-1 to TRBJ2-5; the match to TRBD2 covers 9 bases. In germline, CDR1 is SGHRS, CDR2 YFSETQ. V shed 4 bases and J 5 bases; nucleotides not matched to a gene: 9. This CDR3 has 15 amino acids. CDR3 nucleotides: TGCGCCAGCAGCCCCGGGGTCGCGGGGGGGGAGACCCAGTACTTC. Translation gives CASSPGVAGGETQYF.

The V call is TRBV3-1 (or the pseudogene TRBV3-2), the J call TRBJ2-7; D gene unclear. Germline CDR1 LGHDT, CDR2 YNNKEL (reference sequence). Trimming pared 3 bases from V and 4 bases from J, leaving 7 bases between. The CDR3 runs 12 residues. DNA for the CDR3: TGTGCCAGCAGCCACTTGACTTACGAGCAGTACTTC. It translates to CASSHLTYEQYF.

This chain links TRBV5-1 with TRBJ2-7; 8 bases align to TRBD1. The CDR3 runs 14 residues. Trimming at V came to 6 bases and at J to 3 bases, leaving 8 bases not matched to a gene. Germline V gene data show CDR1 as SGHRS and CDR2 as YFSETQ. The CDR3 nucleotides are TGCGCCAGCACGGATAACACAGGGGGCTACGAGCAGTACTTC. It specifies CASTDNTGGYEQYF.